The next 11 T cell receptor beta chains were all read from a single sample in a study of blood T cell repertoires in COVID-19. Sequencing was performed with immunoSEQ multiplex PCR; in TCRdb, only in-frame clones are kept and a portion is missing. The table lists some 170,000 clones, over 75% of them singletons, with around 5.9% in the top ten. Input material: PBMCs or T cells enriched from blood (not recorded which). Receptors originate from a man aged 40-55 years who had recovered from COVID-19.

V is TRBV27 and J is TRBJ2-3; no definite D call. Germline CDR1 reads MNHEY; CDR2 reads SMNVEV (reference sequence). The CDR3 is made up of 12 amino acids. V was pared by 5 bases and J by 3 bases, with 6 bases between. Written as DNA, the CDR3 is TGTGCCAGCAGTCAATTTACAGATACGCAGTATTTT. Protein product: CASSQFTDTQYF.

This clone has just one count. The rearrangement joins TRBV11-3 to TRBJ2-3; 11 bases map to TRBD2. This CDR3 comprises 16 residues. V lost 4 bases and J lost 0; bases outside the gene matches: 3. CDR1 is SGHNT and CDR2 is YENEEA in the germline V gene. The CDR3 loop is CASSSRLAGSTDTQYF. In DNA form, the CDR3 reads TGTGCCAGCAGCTCACGACTAGCGGGGAGCACAGATACGCAGTATTTT.

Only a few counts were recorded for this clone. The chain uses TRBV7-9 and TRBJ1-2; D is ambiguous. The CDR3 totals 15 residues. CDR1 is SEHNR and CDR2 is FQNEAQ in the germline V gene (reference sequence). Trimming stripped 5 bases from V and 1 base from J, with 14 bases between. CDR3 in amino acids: CASSPTVVLNYGYTF. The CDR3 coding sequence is TGTGCCAGCAGCCCCACCGTGGTACTTAACTATGGCTACACCTTC.

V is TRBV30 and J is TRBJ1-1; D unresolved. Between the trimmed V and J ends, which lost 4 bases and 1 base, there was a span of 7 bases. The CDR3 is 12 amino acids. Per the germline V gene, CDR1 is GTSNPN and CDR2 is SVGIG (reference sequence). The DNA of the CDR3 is TGTGCCTGGACCCCGGGGAACACTGAAGCTTTCTTT. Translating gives CAWTPGNTEAFF.

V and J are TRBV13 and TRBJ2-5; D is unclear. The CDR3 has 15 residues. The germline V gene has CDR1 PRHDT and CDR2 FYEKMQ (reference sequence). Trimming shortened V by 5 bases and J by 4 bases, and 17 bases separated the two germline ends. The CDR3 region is CASSLGSFSGETQYF. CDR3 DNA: TGTGCCAGCAGCCTCGGGTCTTTCTCGGGAGAGACCCAGTACTTC.

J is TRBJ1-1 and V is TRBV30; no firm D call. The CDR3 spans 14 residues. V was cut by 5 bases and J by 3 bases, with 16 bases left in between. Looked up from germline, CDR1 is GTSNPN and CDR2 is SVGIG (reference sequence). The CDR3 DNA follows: TGTGCCTGGGGCCCGACACTTGGGTACACTGAAGCTTTCTTT. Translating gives CAWGPTLGYTEAFF. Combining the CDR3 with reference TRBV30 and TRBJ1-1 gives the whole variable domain SQTIHQWPATLVQPVGSPLSLECTVEGTSNPNLYWYRQAAGRGLQLLFYSVGIGQISSEVPQNLSASRPQDRQFILSSKKLLLSDSGFYLCAWGPTLGYTEAFFGQGTRLTVV.

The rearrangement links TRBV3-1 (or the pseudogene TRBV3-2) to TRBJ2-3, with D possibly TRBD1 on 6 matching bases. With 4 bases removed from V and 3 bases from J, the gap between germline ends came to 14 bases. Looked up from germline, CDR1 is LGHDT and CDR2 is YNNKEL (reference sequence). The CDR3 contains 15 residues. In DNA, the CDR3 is TGTGCCAGCAGCCCAAGGGGGAGAGGTACAGATACGCAGTATTTT. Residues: CASSPRGRGTDTQYF.

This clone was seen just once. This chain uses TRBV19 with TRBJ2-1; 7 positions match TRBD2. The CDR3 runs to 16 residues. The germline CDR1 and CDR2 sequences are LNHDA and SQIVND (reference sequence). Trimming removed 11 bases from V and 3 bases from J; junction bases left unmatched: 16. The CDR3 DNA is TGTGCCTCCTCCCTGGGGGGGAATAGACTCTACAATGAGCAGTTCTTC. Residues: CASSLGGNRLYNEQFF.

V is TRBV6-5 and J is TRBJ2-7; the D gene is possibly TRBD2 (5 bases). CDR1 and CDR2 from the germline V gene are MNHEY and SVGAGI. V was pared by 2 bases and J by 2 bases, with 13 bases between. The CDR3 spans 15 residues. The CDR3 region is CASSYRPTGTYEQYF. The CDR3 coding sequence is TGTGCCAGCAGTTACCGCCCCACGGGGACCTACGAGCAGTACTTC.

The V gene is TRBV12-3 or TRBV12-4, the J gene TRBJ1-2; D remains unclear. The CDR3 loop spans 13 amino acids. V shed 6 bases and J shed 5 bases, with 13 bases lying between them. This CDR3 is CASSPDGRYGYTF. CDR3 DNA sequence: TGTGCCAGCAGCCCCGACGGGAGGTATGGCTACACCTTC.

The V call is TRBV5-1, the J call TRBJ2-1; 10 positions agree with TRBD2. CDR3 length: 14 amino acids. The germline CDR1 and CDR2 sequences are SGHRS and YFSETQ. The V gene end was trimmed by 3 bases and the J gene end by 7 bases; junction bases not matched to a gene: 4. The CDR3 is CASSYSGGLNEQFF. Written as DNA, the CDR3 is TGCGCCAGCAGCTATAGCGGGGGGCTTAATGAGCAGTTCTTC.